This T cell receptor beta chain was sequenced in a study of shared T cell receptors in the human thymus. TCRdb's table, derived via immunoSEQ multiplex PCR, lists solely in-frame clones and lacks some. The sample consists of around 730,000 clones, approximately 85% of them appearing once. This CDR3 has 16 residues. CDR1 and CDR2 (germline): SGHAT, FQNNGV. V lost 1 base and J 2 bases, leaving 12 bases between the germline ends. The same sample was also used in a study of human thymus T cells. That paper adds: Corrective surgery for congenital heart defects was being performed on the healthy Finnish infants who served as donors. Blood and thymic repertoires both appeared biased in V and J gene usage. Reports from related research described highly overlapping thymic repertoires among unrelated individuals.

Sequencing used thymocytes. The chain has TRBV11-2 and TRBJ1-3; D is unresolved. The TCR was taken from a girl in the first two years of life with a congenital heart defect. The CDR3 spells CASSLGSEEAGNTIYF. The CDR3 bases are TGTGCCAGCAGCTTAGGTTCAGAGGAAGCTGGAAACACCATATATTTT.